Following are 21 T cell receptor beta chains from one sample sequenced in a study of vaccination effects on CD4 cells after COVID-19 (dated by TCRdb to between 2021 and 2022). Library prep was done by the immunoSEQ multiplex PCR assay. TCRdb holds this immuneACCESS table with in-frame rearrangements only. Some clones are missing; in checked studies, unresolved V genes explain under half, and the rest has no known cause. The table for this sample lists under 55,000 clones; around 70% of them were counted only once. The ten largest clones capture 5.5% to 8% of the sample. Their antigen targets remain unknown. After about 9 days of culture, CD4+ T cells were isolated with the EasySep CD4+ T cell isolation kit. Each participant got two doses of an mRNA SARS-CoV-2 vaccine, either BNT162b2 or mRNA-1273. This specimen was CD4+ T cells from PBMCs cultured without peptide, taken after COVID-19 vaccination. These receptors were obtained from a human donor who received a COVID-19 vaccine.

The chain joins TRBV9 to TRBJ1-3; D possibly corresponds to TRBD1 (6 bases). The CDR3 runs to 15 residues. V was shortened by 4 bases and J by 2 bases, with 13 bases between the two germline ends. Germline V gives CDR1 SGDLS, CDR2 YYNGEE. CDR3 in amino acids: CASSLQGDTGNTIYF. For the CDR3, the DNA is TGTGCCAGCAGCTTACAGGGTGACACTGGAAACACCATATATTTT.

The gene calls are TRBV12-3 or TRBV12-4 and TRBJ1-1; 7 bases match TRBD1. There are 13 residues in the CDR3. V shed 5 bases, J shed 2 bases, and the junction held 2 bases outside the gene matches. The CDR3 region has the DNA TGTGCCAGCAGTGGACAGGTCAACACTGAAGCTTTCTTT. Encoded protein: CASSGQVNTEAFF.

This clone was seen only a few times. The rearrangement uses TRBV2 and TRBJ2-2, with TRBD1 matching 9 bases. After removal of 8 bases from V and 0 bases from J, the junction contained 4 bases not matched to a gene. Germline values: CDR1 SNHLY, CDR2 FYNNEI. The CDR3 has 15 amino acids. For the CDR3, the DNA is TGTGCCAGCCGGACAGGGGATGCGAACACCGGGGAGCTGTTTTTT. Protein product: CASRTGDANTGELFF.

V usage is TRBV4-1 and J usage is TRBJ2-7; D may be TRBD1 (5 bases). From germline, CDR1 is MGHRA and CDR2 YSYEKL. Trimming removed 0 bases at V and 9 bases at J, with 21 bases between. The length of the CDR3 is 16 residues. CDR3 sequence (DNA): TGCGCCAGCAGCCAAGAAGCGACAGTTAGTCAGTCGGGGCAGTACTTC. Its translation: CASSQEATVSQSGQYF.

The chain combines TRBV11-3 with TRBJ1-1; perhaps TRBD1 as D (6 bases). CDR3 length: 14 amino acids. Germline values: CDR1 SGHNT, CDR2 YENEEA. V was pared by 5 bases and J by 1 base, with 11 bases between. DNA for the CDR3: TGTGCCAGCAGCGAGGGACACCCGAACACTGAAGCTTTCTTT. Translating it yields CASSEGHPNTEAFF.

A few counts support this clone. CDR3 protein: CASSGRDRNHEKLFF. CDR3 bases: TGTGCCAGCAGCGGCCGGGACAGAAATCATGAAAAACTGTTTTTT. The V call is TRBV2, the J call TRBJ1-4, with TRBD1 matching 7 bases. Per germline, CDR1 SNHLY and CDR2 FYNNEI. The CDR3 loop spans 15 amino acids. The ends lost 6 bases at V and 6 bases at J; junction bases unmatched: 10.

V usage is TRBV4-1 and J usage is TRBJ2-5; 8 nucleotides align to TRBD1. The CDR3 consists of 15 residues. J gave up 4 bases and V 2 bases, and 6 bases lay outside the gene matches. Germline-derived CDR1 and CDR2 are MGHRA and YSYEKL. The CDR3 nucleotides are TGCGCCAGCAGCCAAATATCAGGGGGCGGAGAGACCCAGTACTTC. It is translated as CASSQISGGGETQYF.

The chain is built from TRBV30 and TRBJ2-3; TRBD2 matches 9 bases. There are 15 residues in the CDR3. The junction had 6 bases not matched to a gene; V was cut back by 3 bases and J by 2 bases. Looked up from germline, CDR1 is GTSNPN and CDR2 is SVGIG (reference sequence). The CDR3 loop reads CAWRDSGSSTDTQYF. In nucleotides, the CDR3 is TGTGCCTGGAGGGATAGCGGGAGCTCCACAGATACGCAGTATTTT.

This clone has more than one count but fewer than ten. The rearrangement uses TRBV9 and TRBJ2-1; the match to TRBD2 covers 10 bases. Germline assignment: CDR1 SGDLS and CDR2 YYNGEE. This CDR3 is 16 amino acids long. V lost 4 bases and J lost 4; bases outside the gene matches: 8. CDR3 sequence: CASSTGLAESYNEQFF. The CDR3 region has the DNA TGTGCCAGCAGCACAGGACTAGCGGAGTCATACAATGAGCAGTTCTTC.

This chain connects TRBV9 to TRBJ2-3, with no clear D. This CDR3 is built from 15 residues. V was trimmed by 0 bases and J by 2 bases, leaving 10 bases between them. Germline loops: CDR1 SGDLS, CDR2 YYNGEE. The CDR3 DNA reads as TGTGCCAGCAGCGTAGTTGGCTCCACCACAGATACGCAGTATTTT. As protein: CASSVVGSTTDTQYF.

The chain recombines TRBV15 with TRBJ2-3; D perhaps matches TRBD2 (5 bases). Per the germline V gene, CDR1 is LNHNV and CDR2 is YYDKDF (reference sequence). V lost 0 bases, J lost 5 bases, and 9 bases lay in between. CDR3 size: 14 residues. The CDR3 region has the DNA TGTGCCACCAGCAGAGAGAGGGAAATAGATACGCAGTATTTT. This gives the protein CATSREREIDTQYF.

This clone was detected only once. V and J are TRBV5-1 and TRBJ1-2; unclear D gene. The CDR3 contains 13 residues. The germline gives CDR1 SGHRS, CDR2 YFSETQ. The ends were cut back, 4 bases at V and 6 bases at J, with 13 bases in the middle. The CDR3 here is CASSATATHGYTF. CDR3 sequence (DNA): TGCGCCAGCAGCGCGACGGCGACTCATGGCTACACCTTC.

This chain joins TRBV20-1 and TRBJ2-1, with D possibly TRBD2 on 7 matching bases. This CDR3 has 13 amino acids. Trimming took 3 bases from V and 9 from J, leaving 15 bases between them. Germline CDR1 DFQATT, CDR2 SNEGSKA (reference sequence). CDR3 residues: CSASRGGGFEQFF. In DNA form, the CDR3 reads TGCAGTGCTAGTAGGGGAGGGGGTTTTGAGCAGTTCTTC.

This chain joins TRBV3-1 (or the pseudogene TRBV3-2) and TRBJ1-1, with D perhaps matching TRBD1 (6 bases). With 5 bases removed from V and 7 bases from J, the gap between germline ends came to 11 bases. CDR3 length: 12 residues. Germline assignment: CDR1 LGHDT and CDR2 YNNKEL (reference sequence). This chain's CDR3 is CASSTEGHEAFF. The CDR3 coding sequence is TGTGCCAGCAGCACCGAGGGACATGAAGCTTTCTTT.

This chain connects TRBV5-1 to TRBJ1-6, with TRBD1 matching over 9 bases. Per germline, CDR1 SGHRS and CDR2 YFSETQ. V lost 5 bases, J lost 11 bases, and 11 bases stayed unmatched. This CDR3 is built from 15 residues. This CDR3 reads CASSRRGTGHPPLHF. Here the CDR3 DNA reads TGCGCCAGCAGTCGACGCGGGACAGGGCATCCACCCCTCCACTTT.

The chain combines TRBV29-1 with TRBJ1-2; unclear D gene. Germline V lookup: CDR1 SQVTM, CDR2 ANQGSEA. The germline V and J ends were trimmed by 2 bases and 4 bases, with 14 bases remaining between them. CDR3 size: 14 residues. The CDR3 DNA follows: TGCAGCGTTGAAATCGGGGAGGGAGCCTATGGCTACACCTTC. This encodes CSVEIGEGAYGYTF.

The chain recombines TRBV19 with TRBJ2-3; 10 nucleotides align to TRBD1. Germline V gives CDR1 LNHDA, CDR2 SQIVND (reference sequence). The ends lost 9 bases at V and 0 bases at J; junction bases unmatched: 9. The CDR3 sequence is 16 residues long. CDR3 loop: CASERTGGWSTDTQYF. As DNA, the CDR3 is TGTGCCAGCGAAAGGACAGGGGGGTGGAGCACAGATACGCAGTATTTT.

In this sample, this clone turned up a few times. CDR3 in amino acids: CASRGTVNTEAFF. The DNA of the CDR3 is TGTGCCAGCAGGGGGACGGTGAACACTGAAGCTTTCTTT. The rearrangement joins TRBV6-6 to TRBJ1-1, with a possible D match to TRBD1 (5 bases). From germline, CDR1 is MNHNY and CDR2 SVGAGI (reference sequence). The CDR3 sequence is 13 residues long. Trimming stripped 6 bases from V and 0 bases from J, with 8 bases between.

The chain is built from TRBV2 and TRBJ2-2; weak D call: TRBD2 (5 bases). Germline V lookup: CDR1 SNHLY, CDR2 FYNNEI. Trimming stripped 1 base from V and 6 bases from J, with 12 bases between. There are 15 residues in the CDR3. The CDR3 region is CASSEGGNGAGELFF. In nucleotides, the CDR3 is TGTGCCAGCAGTGAAGGAGGGAATGGAGCCGGGGAGCTGTTTTTT.

V is TRBV4-1 and J is TRBJ1-1, with 7 bases that match TRBD1. This CDR3 spans 15 amino acids. Per germline, CDR1 MGHRA and CDR2 YSYEKL. V trimming: 0 bases; J trimming: 4 bases; junction bases outside the gene matches: 5. The CDR3 loop reads CASSQDFRGSTEAFF. The CDR3, as DNA: TGCGCCAGCAGCCAAGATTTCAGGGGGAGCACTGAAGCTTTCTTT.

The J gene is TRBJ1-5, the V gene TRBV4-2; D not certain. The CDR3 runs to 14 residues. Trimming pared 0 bases from V and 2 bases from J, leaving 5 bases between. Germline assignment: CDR1 LGHNA and CDR2 YNFKEQ. This CDR3 reads CASSQDGGNQPQHF. CDR3 DNA sequence: TGTGCCAGCAGCCAAGATGGGGGCAATCAGCCCCAGCATTTT.